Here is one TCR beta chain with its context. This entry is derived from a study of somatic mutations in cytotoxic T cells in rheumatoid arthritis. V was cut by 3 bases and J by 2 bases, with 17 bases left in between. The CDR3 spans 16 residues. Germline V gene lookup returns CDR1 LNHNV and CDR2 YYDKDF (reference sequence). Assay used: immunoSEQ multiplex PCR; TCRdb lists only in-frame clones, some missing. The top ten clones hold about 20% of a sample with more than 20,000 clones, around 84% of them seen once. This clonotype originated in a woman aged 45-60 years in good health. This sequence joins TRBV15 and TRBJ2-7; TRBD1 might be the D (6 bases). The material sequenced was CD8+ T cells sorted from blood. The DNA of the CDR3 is TGTGCCACCAGCAGCCTAGAGGGGGTGAGCCCCTACGAGCAGTACGTC. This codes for CATSSLEGVSPYEQYV.